This TCR beta chain was captured by sequencing in a study of Graves' ophthalmopathy and Graves' hyperthyroidism (dated by TCRdb to 2017 to 2018). A note on the overall study: Peripheral blood was collected at initial diagnosis, before any treatment. Following sampling, methimazole starting at 30 mg daily was administered to hyperthyroidism patients, and high-dose intravenous methylprednisolone was administered to ophthalmopathy patients. For training and testing, the 100 patients in the discovery cohort were randomly divided in a 7:3 ratio. A discovery set of 100 patients (roughly 43 ophthalmopathy, about 55 stable hyperthyroidism) was enrolled to explore V-J signatures distinguishing ophthalmopathy from hyperthyroidism. T-cell repertoires of thyroid tissue and blood were compared in 5 or 6 hyperthyroidism patients. In total, 135 blood samples were TCR-sequenced: around 42 ophthalmopathy, around 75 hyperthyroidism and some 17 hyperthyroidism-to-ophthalmopathy patients. For independent validation, a separate cohort was made up of around 18 hyperthyroidism patients plus 17 patients who later progressed from hyperthyroidism to ophthalmopathy. To tell Graves' ophthalmopathy apart from Graves' hyperthyroidism, and to predict which patients would progress to ophthalmopathy, the study relied on TCR beta repertoire signatures.

From the cysteine up to the phenylalanine, the CDR3 has a length of 14 residues. CDR3 DNA is the only sequence kept; it has 42 bases, read in frame from the first base. Germline trimming: 4 bases from V, 5 bases from J; junction bases outside gene matches: 6. For repertoire sequencing, the TCR beta CDR3 regions were amplified from RNA transcripts. HTBI primers and the Qiagen OneStep RT-PCR kit were used in a first-round RT-PCR, which was followed by a second-round multiplex PCR, size selection and purification. Sequencing of the libraries was carried out on an Illumina HiSeq2000 in paired-end mode with 100 bp reads. The paper's data handling went like this. Reads were processed with SOAPnuke, discarding reads with adapters, uncalled bases, mean Phred below 15, or no exact constant-primer or identifier match. COPE v1.2.5 was used to merge the high-quality paired reads. Each unique nucleotide sequence was treated as a clonotype, and MiTCR v1.1 was used to align the clonotypes to the IMGT TRB V, D and J references. The analysis was limited to V-J combinations with a frequency above 0.0001, which together covered 99.2% of repertoires. A TCR clonal expansion and chaos score per V-J combination was defined as the ratio of F50 clonal expansion to chaos observed in the TCRdist matrix. Welch's t-statistics and random forest were used to narrow the features down to more than 10 V-J combinations, which were then fed into a naive Bayes classifier. The similarity between thyroid and blood repertoires was quantified using the Morisita-Horn index. The public reads were run again by TCRdb, first through fastp at Q25 and then through MiXCR, and only productive beta chains were kept. Every entry covers one CDR3 protein and lists the most common genes and DNA from its rows. These V and J calls are TCRdb output, not the study's own analysis. This sample comprises some 520,000 distinct CDR3 sequences, roughly 14% of them detected only once. The ten largest clones represent more than 8.5% of the sample.

General study outcomes and caveats: In validation, the model predicted ophthalmopathy progression with roughly 68% sensitivity and roughly 72% specificity; approximately 12 predicted patients were CT-confirmed with GO in a median of approximately 6.5 months. Ophthalmopathy was separated from stable hyperthyroidism by the 13-signature model with 85% to 90% sensitivity and approximately 84% specificity in cross-validation and with 80%/75% in the test set. No statistical method was used to predetermine the sample size, and group allocation was not hidden from the investigators. Most of the expanded thyroid clonotypes with a frequency above 0.001 were also detected in blood, and it was suggested that the thyroid immune response may be reflected by blood repertoires.

Patients with ophthalmopathy had moderately to severely active disease, with a Clinical Activity Score of 3 or more, a NOSPECS grade of 4 or more, and a disease duration of less than 3 months. Patients were excluded if they had other autoimmune diseases, uncontrolled infections, pregnancy or lactation. Diagnosis was based on clinical symptoms, serum thyroxine, TRAb, thyroid ultrasound and orbital computed tomography. Using Ficoll-Paque density gradient centrifugation, PBMCs were isolated from about 10 ml of fresh peripheral blood. Trizol reagent was used to extract the total RNA, and its quality was then checked on an Agilent 2100 Bioanalyzer. At least ten counts were recorded for this clonotype. Its antigen is still unknown. The record has no base qualities; no much larger clone is one base away.

This clonotype originated in a woman aged 25 to 45 with Graves' ophthalmopathy. Donor details come from another sample of the same person, matched by shared clones. Here the chain combines TRBV12-3 or TRBV12-4 and TRBJ2-7; 9 middle bases align to TRBD1. Sequencing was carried out using blood. In nucleotide form, the sequence is TGTGCCAGCAGTTCGACAGGGGGTCTAGACGAGCAGTACTTC. Its protein reads: CASSSTGGLDEQYF.